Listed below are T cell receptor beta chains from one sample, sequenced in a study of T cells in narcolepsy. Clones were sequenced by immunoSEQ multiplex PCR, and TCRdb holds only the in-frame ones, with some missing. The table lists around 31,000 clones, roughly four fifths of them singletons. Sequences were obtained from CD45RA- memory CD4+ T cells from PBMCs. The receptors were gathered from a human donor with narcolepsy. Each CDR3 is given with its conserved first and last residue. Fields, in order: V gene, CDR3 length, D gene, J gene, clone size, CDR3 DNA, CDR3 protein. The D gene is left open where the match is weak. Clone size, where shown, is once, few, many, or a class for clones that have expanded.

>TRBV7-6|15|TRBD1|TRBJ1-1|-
TGTGCCAGCAGCTTATGGACAGGGATGAACACTGAAGCTTTCTTT
CASSLWTGMNTEAFF
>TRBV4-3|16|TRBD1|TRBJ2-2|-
TGCGCCAGCAGCCCAGGGACAGGGGACATATGGAGGGAGCTGTTTTTT
CASSPGTGDIWRELFF
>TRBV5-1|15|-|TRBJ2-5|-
TGCGCCAGCAGCTTGGCCCCCGGACTTGGGGAGACCCAGTACTTC
CASSLAPGLGETQYF
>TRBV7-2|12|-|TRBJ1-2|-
TGTGCCAGCAGCCTACAGGGTGGGGGCTACACCTTC
CASSLQGGGYTF
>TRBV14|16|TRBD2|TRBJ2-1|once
TGTGCCAGCAGCCAAGAGCTGGCGGGGGGGTACAATGAGCAGTTCTTC
CASSQELAGGYNEQFF
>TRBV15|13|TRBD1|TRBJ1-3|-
TGTGCCACCAGCAGGGGACAGGCAAACACCATATATTTT
CATSRGQANTIYF
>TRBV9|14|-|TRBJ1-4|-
TGTGCCAGCAGCCCTTCTAGAACTAATGAAAAACTGTTTTTT
CASSPSRTNEKLFF
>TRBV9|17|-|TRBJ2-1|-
TGTGCCAGCAGCCCCCCCGGCCAAGGGGGTCGGAACAATGAGCAGTTCTTC
CASSPPGQGGRNNEQFF
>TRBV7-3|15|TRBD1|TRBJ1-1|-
TGTGCCAGCAGACCTTCAGGACAGGGGAACACTGAAGCTTTCTTT
CASRPSGQGNTEAFF
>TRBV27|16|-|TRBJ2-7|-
TGTGCCAGCAGTTTATCCTTTAGAGGGGCCTCCTACGAGCAGTACTTC
CASSLSFRGASYEQYF
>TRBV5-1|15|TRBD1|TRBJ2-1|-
TGCGCCAGCAGCAGGGGCGGGACAGGGGGCAATGAGCAGTTCTTC
CASSRGGTGGNEQFF
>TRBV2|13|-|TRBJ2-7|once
TGTGCCAGCAGTGAAGTCGAGTCCTACGAGCAGTACTTC
CASSEVESYEQYF
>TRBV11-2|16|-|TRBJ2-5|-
TGTGCCAGCAGCTTAAACGGGGGCAGGGTGGGAGAGACCCAGTACTTC
CASSLNGGRVGETQYF
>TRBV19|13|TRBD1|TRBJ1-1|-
TGTGCCAGTAGTGACAGGGGCGGAACTGAAGCTTTCTTT
CASSDRGGTEAFF
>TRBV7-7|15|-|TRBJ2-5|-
TGTGCCAGCGCTCCCTATTTGGGGCCAGCTGTGGAGCAGTACTTC
CASAPYLGPAVEQYF
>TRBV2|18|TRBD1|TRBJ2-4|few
TGTGCCAGCAGCCCTACAGGGGGAAGAAATCTAGCCAAAAACATTCAGTACTTC
CASSPTGGRNLAKNIQYF
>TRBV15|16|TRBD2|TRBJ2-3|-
TGTGCCACCAGCAGAGAACTAGCGGGGGCTGGGGATACGCAGTATTTT
CATSRELAGAGDTQYF
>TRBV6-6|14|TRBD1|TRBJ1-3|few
TGTGCCAGCAGTCCCGACAGGGGCGGAAACACCATATATTTT
CASSPDRGGNTIYF
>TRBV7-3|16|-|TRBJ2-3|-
TGTGCCAGCAGCCCCGGAGCGTCCCCTCGCACAGATACGCAGTATTTT
CASSPGASPRTDTQYF
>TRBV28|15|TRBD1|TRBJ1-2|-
TGTGCCAGCAGTTTAGCTTCCGGGACAGGGGGTGACTACACCTTC
CASSLASGTGGDYTF
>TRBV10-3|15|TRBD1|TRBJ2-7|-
TGTGCCATCAGTGGGCCCCTAGACAGGGCGGGCGAGCAGTACTTC
CAISGPLDRAGEQYF
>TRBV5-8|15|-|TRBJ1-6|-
TGTGCCAGCAGCGTCTCGGGACGGGGGCTATCACCCCTCCACTTT
CASSVSGRGLSPLHF
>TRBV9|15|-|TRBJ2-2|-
TGTGCCAGCAGCCGTAGGAGTACGAACACCGGGGAGCTGTTTTTT
CASSRRSTNTGELFF
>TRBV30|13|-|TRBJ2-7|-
TGTGCCTGGAATGCAGGCCCCACTTCAGAGCAGTACTTC
CAWNAGPTSEQYF
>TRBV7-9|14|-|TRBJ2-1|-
TGTGCCAGCAGCTCCCTGAACGGGGTCGGGGAGCAGTTCTTC
CASSSLNGVGEQFF
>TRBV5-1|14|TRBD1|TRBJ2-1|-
TGCGCCAGCAGCCCTGGGACAGCCCACAATGAGCAGTTCTTC
CASSPGTAHNEQFF
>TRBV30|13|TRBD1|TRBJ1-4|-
TGTGCTTTCGGGGGACAGGGGCATGAAAAACTGTTTTTT
CAFGGQGHEKLFF
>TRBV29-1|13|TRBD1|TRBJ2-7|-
TGCAGCGTTGGGGTGACAGGGAGTCGCGAGCAGTACTTC
CSVGVTGSREQYF
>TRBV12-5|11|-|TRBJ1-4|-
TGTGCTAGTGGACCTAAAGAAAAACTGTTTTTT
CASGPKEKLFF
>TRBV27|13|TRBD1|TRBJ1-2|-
TGTGCCAGCAGTTTGGACAGGAACTTTGGCTACACCTTC
CASSLDRNFGYTF
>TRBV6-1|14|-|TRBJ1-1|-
TGTGCCAGCAGTCAACGGGGGGCGCGTACTGAAGCTTTCTTT
CASSQRGARTEAFF
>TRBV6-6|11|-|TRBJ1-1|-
TGTGCAGCCTCAGGGAACACTGAAGCTTTCTTT
CAASGNTEAFF
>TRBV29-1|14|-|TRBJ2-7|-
TGCAGCGTTCCTAAGGGAGGAAACTTCTACGAGCAGTACTTC
CSVPKGGNFYEQYF
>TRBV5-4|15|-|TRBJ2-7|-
TGTGCCAGCAGCTTGGGTCCGACCACCTCCTACGAGCAGTACTTC
CASSLGPTTSYEQYF
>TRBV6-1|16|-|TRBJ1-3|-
TGTGCCAGCAGTGATCAGGGTTTGGGGTCTGGAAACACCATATATTTT
CASSDQGLGSGNTIYF
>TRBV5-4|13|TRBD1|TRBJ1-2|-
TGTGCCAGCAGCCTGGACAGGGTAGGCGGCTACACCTTC
CASSLDRVGGYTF
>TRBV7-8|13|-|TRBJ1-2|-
TGTGCCAGCAGCTTACAAGGGCGCTATGGCTACACCTTC
CASSLQGRYGYTF
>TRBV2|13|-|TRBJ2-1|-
TGTGCCAGCAGTGTGGGACTTCCCTCCGAGCAGTTCTTC
CASSVGLPSEQFF
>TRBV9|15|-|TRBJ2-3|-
TGTGCCAGCTCGGTGTGGGGTTCTAGCACAGATACGCAGTATTTT
CASSVWGSSTDTQYF
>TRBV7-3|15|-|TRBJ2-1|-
TGTGCCAGCAGCTTACAGGGGGGCCCCTACAATGAGCAGTTCTTC
CASSLQGGPYNEQFF